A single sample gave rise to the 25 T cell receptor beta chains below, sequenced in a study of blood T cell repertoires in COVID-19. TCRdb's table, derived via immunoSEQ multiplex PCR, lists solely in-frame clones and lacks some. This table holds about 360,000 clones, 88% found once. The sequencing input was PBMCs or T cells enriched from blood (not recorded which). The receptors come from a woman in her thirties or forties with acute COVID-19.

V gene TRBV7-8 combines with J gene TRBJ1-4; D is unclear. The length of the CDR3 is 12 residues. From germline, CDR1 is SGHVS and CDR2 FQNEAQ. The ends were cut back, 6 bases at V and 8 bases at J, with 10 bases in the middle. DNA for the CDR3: TGTGCCAGCAGGGGGTGGAGGGAAAAACTGTTTTTT. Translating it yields CASRGWREKLFF.

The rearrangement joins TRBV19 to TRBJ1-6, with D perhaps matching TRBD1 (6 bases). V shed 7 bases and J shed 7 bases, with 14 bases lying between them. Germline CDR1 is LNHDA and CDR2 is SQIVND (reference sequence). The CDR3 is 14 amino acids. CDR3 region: CASTTGQLNSPLHF. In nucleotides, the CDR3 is TGTGCCAGTACTACTGGACAGTTAAATTCACCCCTCCACTTT.

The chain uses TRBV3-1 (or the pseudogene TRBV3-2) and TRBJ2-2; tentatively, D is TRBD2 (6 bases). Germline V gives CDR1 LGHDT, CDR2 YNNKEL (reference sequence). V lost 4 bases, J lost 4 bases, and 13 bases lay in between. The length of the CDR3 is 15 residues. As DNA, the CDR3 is TGTGCCAGCAGCCTGGGACGGCGGGGCACCGGGGAGCTGTTTTTT. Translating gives CASSLGRRGTGELFF.

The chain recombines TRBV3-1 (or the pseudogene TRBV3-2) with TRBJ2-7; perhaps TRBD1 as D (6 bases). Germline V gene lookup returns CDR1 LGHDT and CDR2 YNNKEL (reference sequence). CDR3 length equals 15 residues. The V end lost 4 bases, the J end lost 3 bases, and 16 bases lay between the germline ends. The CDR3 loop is CASSRHRDRLYEQYF. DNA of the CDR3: TGTGCCAGCAGCCGCCACAGGGACCGACTCTACGAGCAGTACTTC.

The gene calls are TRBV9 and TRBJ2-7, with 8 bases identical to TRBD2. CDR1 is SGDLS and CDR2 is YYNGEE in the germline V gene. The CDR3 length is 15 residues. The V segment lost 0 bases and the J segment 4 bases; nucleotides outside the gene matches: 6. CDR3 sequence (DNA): TGTGCCAGCAGCGTAGACATCGGGGGGGCGTACGAGCAGTACTTC. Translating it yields CASSVDIGGAYEQYF. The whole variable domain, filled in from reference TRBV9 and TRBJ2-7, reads DSGVTQTPKHLITATGQRVTLRCSPRSGDLSVYWYQQSLDQGLQFLIQYYNGEERAKGNILERFSAQQFPDLHSELNLSSLELGDSALYFCASSVDIGGAYEQYFGPGTRLTVT.

CDR3 protein: CASSLPSYEQYF. CDR3 coding DNA: TGCGCCAGCAGCTTGCCGAGCTACGAGCAGTACTTC. The V gene is TRBV5-1, the J gene TRBJ2-7; no reliable D call. Germline assignment: CDR1 SGHRS and CDR2 YFSETQ. The CDR3 covers 12 residues. V lost 1 base to trimming and J lost 3 bases, with 5 bases between them.

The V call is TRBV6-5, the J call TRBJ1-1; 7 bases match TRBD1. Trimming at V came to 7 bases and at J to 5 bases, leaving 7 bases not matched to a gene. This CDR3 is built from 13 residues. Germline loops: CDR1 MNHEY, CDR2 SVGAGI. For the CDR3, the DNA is TGTGCCAGCAAACGGGGGACAGAAACTGAAGCTTTCTTT. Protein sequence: CASKRGTETEAFF.

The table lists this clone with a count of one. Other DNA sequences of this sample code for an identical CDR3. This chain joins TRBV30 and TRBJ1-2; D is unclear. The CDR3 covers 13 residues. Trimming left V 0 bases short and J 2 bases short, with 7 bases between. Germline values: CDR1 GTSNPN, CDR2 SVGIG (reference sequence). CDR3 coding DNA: TGTGCCTGGAGTGTGGGCCAAAACTATGGCTACACCTTC. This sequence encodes CAWSVGQNYGYTF.

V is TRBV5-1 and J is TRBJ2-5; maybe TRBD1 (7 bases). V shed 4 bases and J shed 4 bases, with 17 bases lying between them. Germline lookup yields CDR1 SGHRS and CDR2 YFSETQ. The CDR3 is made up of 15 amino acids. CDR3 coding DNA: TGCGCCAGCAGCCCGGGCAGGGGGGCTCCAGAGACCCAGTACTTC. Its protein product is CASSPGRGAPETQYF.

CDR3 protein: CASTPGGNNQPQHF. CDR3 sequence (DNA): TGTGCCAGCACCCCCGGGGGTAACAATCAGCCCCAGCATTTT. J is TRBJ1-5 and V is TRBV28; possible D gene TRBD1, 5 bases. The germline V gene encodes CDR1 MDHEN and CDR2 SYDVKM. V lost 7 bases and J lost 3, with 13 bases in between. The CDR3 extends over 14 amino acids.

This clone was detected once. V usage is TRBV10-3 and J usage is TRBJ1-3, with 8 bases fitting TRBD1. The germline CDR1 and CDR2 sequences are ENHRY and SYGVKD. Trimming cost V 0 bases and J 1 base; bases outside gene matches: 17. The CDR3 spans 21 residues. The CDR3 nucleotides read TGTGCCATCAGTGAGTCTCCGACAGGGGCTGCCATTTCCCGATCTGGAAACACCATATATTTT. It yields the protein CAISESPTGAAISRSGNTIYF.

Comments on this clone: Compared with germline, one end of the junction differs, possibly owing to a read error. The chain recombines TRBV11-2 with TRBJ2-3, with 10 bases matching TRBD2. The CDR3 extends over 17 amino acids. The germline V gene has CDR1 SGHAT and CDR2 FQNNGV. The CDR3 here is CASSLDSYLAGARDTQF. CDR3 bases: TGTGCCAGCAGCTTAGATTCCTATCTAGCGGGAGCTCGGGATACGCAGTTT.

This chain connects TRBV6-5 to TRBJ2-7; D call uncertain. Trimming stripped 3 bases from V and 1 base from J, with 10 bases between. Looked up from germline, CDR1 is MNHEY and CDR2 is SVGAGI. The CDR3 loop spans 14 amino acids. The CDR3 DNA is TGTGCCAGCAGTTATCAGCGTCTTTCCTACGAGCAGTACTTC. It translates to CASSYQRLSYEQYF.

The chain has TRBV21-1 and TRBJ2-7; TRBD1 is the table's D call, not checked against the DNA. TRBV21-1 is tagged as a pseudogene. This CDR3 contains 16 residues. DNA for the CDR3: TGTGCCAGCAGCGTGCCGGGACACCGGGGCTCCTACGAGCAGTACTTC. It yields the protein CASSVPGHRGSYEQYF.

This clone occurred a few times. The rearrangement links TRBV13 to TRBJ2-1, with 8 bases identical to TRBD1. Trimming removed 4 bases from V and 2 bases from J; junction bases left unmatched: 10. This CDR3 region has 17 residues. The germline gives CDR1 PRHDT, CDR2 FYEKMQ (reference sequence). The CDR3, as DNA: TGTGCCAGCAGCTGGTCCAGGGGGCGAGTTACCTACAATGAGCAGTTCTTC. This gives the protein CASSWSRGRVTYNEQFF.

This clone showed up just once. DNA of the CDR3: TGTGCCAGCAGTTATTGGCAGGCAGGGCAAGGAAACACCATATATTTT. Residues: CASSYWQAGQGNTIYF. The V gene is TRBV6-7, the J gene TRBJ1-3; tentatively, D is TRBD1 (5 bases). TRBV6-7 belongs to the ORF category, with a function that is uncertain. This CDR3 contains 16 residues. V dropped 3 bases and J dropped 4 bases, with 16 bases sitting between them.

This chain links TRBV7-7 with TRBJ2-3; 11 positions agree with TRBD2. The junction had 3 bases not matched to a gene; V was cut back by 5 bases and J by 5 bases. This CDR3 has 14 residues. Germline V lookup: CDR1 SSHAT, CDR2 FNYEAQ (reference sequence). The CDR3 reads CASSPGLAGDTQYF. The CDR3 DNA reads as TGTGCCAGCAGCCCAGGACTAGCGGGAGATACGCAGTATTTT. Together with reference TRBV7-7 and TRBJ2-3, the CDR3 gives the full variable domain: GAGVSQSPRYKVTKRGQDVTLRCDPISSHATLYWYQQALGQGPEFLTYFNYEAQPDKSGLPSDRFSAERPEGSISTLTIQRTEQRDSAMYRCASSPGLAGDTQYFGPGTRLTVL.

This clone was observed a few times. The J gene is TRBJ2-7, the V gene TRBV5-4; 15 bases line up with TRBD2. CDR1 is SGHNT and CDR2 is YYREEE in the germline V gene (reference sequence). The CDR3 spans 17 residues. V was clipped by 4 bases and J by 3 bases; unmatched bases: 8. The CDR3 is CASSPGTSGGLFYEQYF. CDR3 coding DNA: TGTGCCAGCAGCCCCGGGACTAGCGGGGGGCTCTTCTACGAGCAGTACTTC.

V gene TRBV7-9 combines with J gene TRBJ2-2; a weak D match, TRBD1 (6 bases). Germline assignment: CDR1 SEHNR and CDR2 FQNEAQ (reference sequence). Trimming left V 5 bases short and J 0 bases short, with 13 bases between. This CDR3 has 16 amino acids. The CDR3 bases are TGTGCCAGCAGCCGCCCGACAGGTGCGAACACCGGGGAGCTGTTTTTT. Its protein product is CASSRPTGANTGELFF.

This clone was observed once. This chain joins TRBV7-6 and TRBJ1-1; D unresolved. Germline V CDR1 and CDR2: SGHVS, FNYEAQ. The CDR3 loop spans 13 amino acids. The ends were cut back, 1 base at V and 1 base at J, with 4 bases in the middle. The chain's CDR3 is CASSLGQNTEAFF. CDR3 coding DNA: TGTGCCAGCAGCTTAGGACAGAACACTGAAGCTTTCTTT.

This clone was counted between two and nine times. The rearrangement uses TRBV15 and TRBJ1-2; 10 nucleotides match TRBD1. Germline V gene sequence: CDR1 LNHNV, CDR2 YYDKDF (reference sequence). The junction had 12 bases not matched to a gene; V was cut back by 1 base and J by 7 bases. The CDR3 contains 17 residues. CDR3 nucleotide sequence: TGTGCCACCAGCAGAGGGGACAGGGGACTAACGAGATCTGGCTACACCTTC. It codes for CATSRGDRGLTRSGYTF.

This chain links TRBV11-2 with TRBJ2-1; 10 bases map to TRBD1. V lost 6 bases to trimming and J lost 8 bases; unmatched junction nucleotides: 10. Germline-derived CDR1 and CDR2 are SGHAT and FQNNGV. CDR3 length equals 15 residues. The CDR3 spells CASRFPGQGQHEQFF. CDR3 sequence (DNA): TGTGCCAGCAGATTTCCGGGACAGGGGCAACATGAGCAGTTCTTC.

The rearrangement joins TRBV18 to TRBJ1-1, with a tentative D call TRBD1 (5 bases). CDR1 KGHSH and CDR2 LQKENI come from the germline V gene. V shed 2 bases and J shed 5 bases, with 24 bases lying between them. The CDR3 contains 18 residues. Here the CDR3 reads CASSPDEVGAAVWTEAFF. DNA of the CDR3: TGTGCCAGCTCACCAGACGAGGTAGGGGCCGCTGTATGGACTGAAGCTTTCTTT.

This chain's CDR3 is CASSLAQTRNTGELFF. The CDR3 DNA sequence: TGTGCCAGCAGCTTGGCCCAGACTAGGAACACCGGGGAGCTGTTTTTT. The chain is built from TRBV5-4 and TRBJ2-2; D is possibly TRBD2 (6 bases). CDR1 and CDR2 (germline): SGHNT, YYREEE (reference sequence). With 0 bases removed from V and 1 base from J, the gap between germline ends came to 10 bases. This CDR3 is 16 amino acids long.

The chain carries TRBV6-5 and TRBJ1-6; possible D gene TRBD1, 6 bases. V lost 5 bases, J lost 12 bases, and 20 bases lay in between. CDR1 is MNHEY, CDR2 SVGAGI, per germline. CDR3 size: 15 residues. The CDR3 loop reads CASSQRRTGLGPLHF. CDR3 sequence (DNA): TGTGCCAGCAGTCAGCGCAGAACAGGGTTGGGACCCCTCCACTTT.